These T cell receptor beta chains were read from a single sample in a study of T cell changes during pregnancy in multiple sclerosis. Data came from immunoSEQ multiplex PCR; TCRdb stores just in-frame clones and leaves some out. The table includes about 50,000 clones, 85% to 95% detected once. This sample comprised CD4+ T cells from peripheral blood mononuclear cells, obtained before pregnancy. The receptors were sampled from a female donor with multiple sclerosis, enrolled in a pregnancy study. The CDR3 runs from the conserved cysteine through the conserved F or W. A D gene is named only where the DNA matches it firmly. Clone size, where shown, is once, few, many, or a class for clones that have expanded.

v_gene: TRBV28; d_gene: .; j_gene: TRBJ1-2; abundance: .; CDR3aa: CASSSDEGYTF; CDR3nt: TGTGCCAGCAGTTCCGATGAGGGCTACACCTTC
v_gene: TRBV27; d_gene: .; j_gene: TRBJ1-3; abundance: .; CDR3aa: CASSLRQSSGNTIYF; CDR3nt: TGTGCCAGCAGTTTACGACAGTCCTCTGGAAACACCATATATTTT
v_gene: TRBV11-2; d_gene: TRBD2; j_gene: TRBJ2-3; abundance: .; CDR3aa: CASSLYLAGGPSDTQYF; CDR3nt: TGTGCCAGCAGCCTCTATCTAGCGGGAGGGCCGTCAGATACGCAGTATTTT
v_gene: TRBV6-5; d_gene: .; j_gene: TRBJ1-2; abundance: .; CDR3aa: CASSYSSGYDGYTF; CDR3nt: TGTGCCAGCAGTTACTCCTCAGGGTATGATGGCTACACCTTC
v_gene: TRBV30; d_gene: .; j_gene: TRBJ1-1; abundance: few; CDR3aa: CAWSPTLNTEAFF; CDR3nt: TGTGCCTGGAGCCCAACACTGAACACTGAAGCTTTCTTT
v_gene: TRBV2; d_gene: .; j_gene: TRBJ1-1; abundance: .; CDR3aa: CASSAEGTEAFF; CDR3nt: TGTGCCAGCAGCGCAGAGGGCACTGAAGCTTTCTTT
v_gene: TRBV18; d_gene: TRBD2; j_gene: TRBJ2-1; abundance: .; CDR3aa: CASSPANGLDVEFF; CDR3nt: TGTGCCAGCTCACCGGCTAACGGACTAGATGTTGAGTTCTTC
v_gene: TRBV25-1; d_gene: TRBD1; j_gene: TRBJ2-3; abundance: .; CDR3aa: CASSGDRVFPDTQYF; CDR3nt: TGTGCCAGCAGTGGCGACAGGGTGTTCCCAGATACGCAGTATTTT
v_gene: TRBV29-1; d_gene: .; j_gene: TRBJ2-1; abundance: .; CDR3aa: CSVGAPGNEQFF; CDR3nt: TGCAGCGTTGGCGCCCCGGGCAATGAGCAGTTCTTC
v_gene: TRBV27; d_gene: .; j_gene: TRBJ1-1; abundance: once; CDR3aa: CASSLSWLGVENTEAFF; CDR3nt: TGTGCCAGCAGTTTATCGTGGCTAGGGGTAGAGAACACTGAAGCTTTCTTT
v_gene: TRBV21-1; d_gene: .; j_gene: TRBJ1-2; abundance: .; CDR3aa: CASSKGAGSRGYTF; CDR3nt: TGTGCCAGCAGCAAAGGAGCAGGGTCGCGTGGCTACACCTTC
v_gene: TRBV12-2; d_gene: .; j_gene: TRBJ2-7; abundance: .; CDR3aa: CASRFLGDRHSYEQYF; CDR3nt: TGTGCAAGTCGCTTTCTGGGGGACAGACACTCCTACGAGCAGTACTTC
v_gene: TRBV28; d_gene: .; j_gene: TRBJ2-7; abundance: .; CDR3aa: CASTFRLEQYF; CDR3nt: TGTGCCAGCACCTTTAGACTCGAGCAGTACTTC
v_gene: TRBV6-6; d_gene: .; j_gene: TRBJ2-1; abundance: .; CDR3aa: CASSKSAINEQFF; CDR3nt: TGTGCCAGCAGCAAATCAGCGATCAATGAGCAGTTCTTC
v_gene: TRBV28; d_gene: .; j_gene: TRBJ2-1; abundance: .; CDR3aa: CASSLSGHEQFF; CDR3nt: TGTGCCAGCAGTTTAAGCGGCCATGAGCAGTTCTTC
v_gene: TRBV6-1; d_gene: .; j_gene: TRBJ1-5; abundance: .; CDR3aa: CASRARDHQPQHF; CDR3nt: TGTGCCAGCAGGGCGCGGGACCATCAGCCCCAGCATTTT
v_gene: TRBV30; d_gene: TRBD1; j_gene: TRBJ1-1; abundance: .; CDR3aa: CAGQTGGGTEAFF; CDR3nt: TGTGCCGGACAGACAGGGGGGGGAACTGAAGCTTTCTTT
v_gene: TRBV5-1; d_gene: .; j_gene: TRBJ1-4; abundance: .; CDR3aa: CASSLWRGENEKLFF; CDR3nt: TGCGCCAGCAGCTTGTGGAGGGGAGAAAATGAAAAACTGTTTTTT
v_gene: TRBV6-1; d_gene: TRBD2; j_gene: TRBJ2-3; abundance: .; CDR3aa: CASSKLAGTDTQYF; CDR3nt: TGTGCCAGCAGCAAACTAGCGGGCACAGATACGCAGTATTTT
v_gene: TRBV19; d_gene: TRBD1; j_gene: TRBJ2-7; abundance: .; CDR3aa: CASTLTGQPPYEQYF; CDR3nt: TGTGCCAGTACTTTAACGGGACAGCCTCCCTACGAGCAGTACTTC
v_gene: TRBV10-3; d_gene: TRBD1; j_gene: TRBJ1-2; abundance: once; CDR3aa: CAIKGATYGCTF; CDR3nt: TGTGCCATCAAGGGGGCTACCTATGGCTGCACCTTC
v_gene: TRBV27; d_gene: TRBD1; j_gene: TRBJ2-1; abundance: .; CDR3aa: CASSPTGDIYNEQFF; CDR3nt: TGTGCCAGCAGCCCAACAGGGGACATCTACAATGAGCAGTTCTTC
v_gene: TRBV7-9; d_gene: TRBD1; j_gene: TRBJ2-1; abundance: once; CDR3aa: CASSLDRGVWNEQFF; CDR3nt: TGTGCCAGCAGCTTAGACAGGGGCGTTTGGAATGAGCAGTTCTTC
v_gene: TRBV7-2; d_gene: TRBD2; j_gene: TRBJ2-7; abundance: .; CDR3aa: CASSTGPPREGRGEQYF; CDR3nt: TGTGCCAGCAGTACCGGGCCCCCACGGGAGGGCCGCGGCGAGCAGTACTTC
v_gene: TRBV28; d_gene: .; j_gene: TRBJ1-1; abundance: .; CDR3aa: CASSLQGPGTEAFF; CDR3nt: TGTGCCAGCAGTTTACAGGGGCCAGGGACTGAAGCTTTCTTT
v_gene: TRBV7-2; d_gene: TRBD2; j_gene: TRBJ2-5; abundance: .; CDR3aa: CASSLGAGGPETQYF; CDR3nt: TGTGCCAGCAGCTTAGGAGCGGGAGGGCCGGAGACCCAGTACTTC
v_gene: TRBV19; d_gene: TRBD2; j_gene: TRBJ2-3; abundance: .; CDR3aa: CASRDSGKSPRPDTQYF; CDR3nt: TGTGCCAGTAGGGATAGCGGGAAATCCCCCCGCCCAGATACGCAGTATTTT
v_gene: TRBV25-1; d_gene: TRBD1; j_gene: TRBJ1-1; abundance: .; CDR3aa: CASSESPGGNTEAFF; CDR3nt: TGTGCCAGCAGTGAATCCCCAGGGGGGAACACTGAAGCTTTCTTT
v_gene: TRBV4-1; d_gene: TRBD2; j_gene: TRBJ2-2; abundance: .; CDR3aa: CASSHRAGGNTGELFF; CDR3nt: TGCGCCAGCAGCCACCGAGCGGGAGGGAACACCGGGGAGCTGTTTTTT
v_gene: TRBV11-2; d_gene: TRBD1; j_gene: TRBJ2-1; abundance: .; CDR3aa: CASSAYRGPSSYNEQFF; CDR3nt: TGTGCCAGCAGCGCCTACAGGGGTCCGAGCTCCTACAATGAGCAGTTCTTC
v_gene: TRBV5-1; d_gene: .; j_gene: TRBJ2-7; abundance: .; CDR3aa: CASSYLTGQPNEQYF; CDR3nt: TGCGCCAGCAGCTACCTGACTGGTCAACCTAACGAGCAGTACTTC
v_gene: TRBV6-4; d_gene: .; j_gene: TRBJ1-1; abundance: .; CDR3aa: CASSDWAPKDTEAFF; CDR3nt: TGTGCCAGCAGTGATTGGGCCCCAAAGGACACTGAAGCTTTCTTT
v_gene: TRBV19; d_gene: .; j_gene: TRBJ2-4; abundance: .; CDR3aa: CASSQTNTKNIQYF; CDR3nt: TGTGCCAGTAGTCAGACAAATACCAAAAACATTCAGTACTTC
v_gene: TRBV6-5; d_gene: TRBD2; j_gene: TRBJ2-7; abundance: .; CDR3aa: CASSRPSSGSNEQYF; CDR3nt: TGTGCCAGCAGCCGACCTTCTAGCGGGAGTAACGAGCAGTACTTC
v_gene: TRBV5-1; d_gene: .; j_gene: TRBJ2-3; abundance: .; CDR3aa: CASSLAGGGRATDTQYF; CDR3nt: TGCGCCAGCAGCTTGGCTGGCGGAGGAAGGGCCACAGATACGCAGTATTTT
v_gene: TRBV4-1; d_gene: TRBD1; j_gene: TRBJ1-2; abundance: few; CDR3aa: CASSHPYRGGGYTF; CDR3nt: TGCGCCAGCAGCCACCCTTACAGGGGCGGTGGCTACACCTTC
v_gene: TRBV5-5; d_gene: .; j_gene: TRBJ2-1; abundance: .; CDR3aa: CASSLVGRSNEQFF; CDR3nt: TGTGCCAGCAGCTTGGTGGGGAGATCGAATGAGCAGTTCTTC
v_gene: TRBV27; d_gene: TRBD2; j_gene: TRBJ2-1; abundance: once; CDR3aa: CASSASSGIRNEQFF; CDR3nt: TGTGCCAGCAGTGCATCTAGCGGGATTAGGAATGAGCAGTTCTTC
v_gene: TRBV7-8; d_gene: TRBD1; j_gene: TRBJ1-3; abundance: .; CDR3aa: CASSERTGLRVNTIYF; CDR3nt: TGTGCCAGCAGCGAGCGGACAGGTCTGAGAGTAAACACCATATATTTT
v_gene: TRBV27; d_gene: .; j_gene: TRBJ2-7; abundance: once; CDR3aa: CASSILGDEQYF; CDR3nt: TGTGCCAGCAGTATCTTGGGAGATGAGCAGTACTTC
v_gene: TRBV28; d_gene: TRBD1; j_gene: TRBJ2-7; abundance: .; CDR3aa: CASSNNRGRNEQYF; CDR3nt: TGTGCCAGCAGTAACAACAGGGGGCGGAACGAGCAGTACTTC
v_gene: TRBV5-1; d_gene: .; j_gene: TRBJ2-3; abundance: .; CDR3aa: CASSLARGSMADTQYF; CDR3nt: TGCGCCAGCAGCTTGGCCCGCGGGTCAATGGCAGATACGCAGTATTTT
v_gene: TRBV30; d_gene: .; j_gene: TRBJ1-2; abundance: .; CDR3aa: CAWSVGGLVGYTF; CDR3nt: TGTGCCTGGAGTGTAGGGGGACTAGTGGGCTACACCTTC
v_gene: TRBV28; d_gene: .; j_gene: TRBJ1-5; abundance: .; CDR3aa: CASSTTGHSNQPQHF; CDR3nt: TGTGCCAGCAGCACTACAGGGCATAGCAATCAGCCCCAGCATTTT
v_gene: TRBV2; d_gene: .; j_gene: TRBJ1-3; abundance: .; CDR3aa: CASSVAGSRSGNTIYF; CDR3nt: TGTGCCAGCAGTGTAGCTGGGTCCAGGTCTGGAAACACCATATATTTT
v_gene: TRBV15; d_gene: TRBD2; j_gene: TRBJ2-2; abundance: .; CDR3aa: CATSRQTSGRAVTGELFF; CDR3nt: TGTGCCACCAGCAGACAGACTAGCGGGAGGGCGGTAACCGGGGAGCTGTTTTTT
v_gene: TRBV7-8; d_gene: TRBD2; j_gene: TRBJ2-1; abundance: .; CDR3aa: CASRIDTSGGNNEQFF; CDR3nt: TGTGCCAGCAGGATTGATACTAGCGGGGGGAACAATGAGCAGTTCTTC
v_gene: TRBV4-1; d_gene: TRBD2; j_gene: TRBJ2-7; abundance: .; CDR3aa: CASSQVSSGYEQYF; CDR3nt: TGCGCCAGCAGCCAAGTGTCTAGCGGTTACGAGCAGTACTTC
v_gene: TRBV13; d_gene: .; j_gene: TRBJ2-1; abundance: .; CDR3aa: CASSPSLGGGSYNEQFF; CDR3nt: TGTGCCAGCAGCCCCTCCCTTGGGGGCGGGTCCTACAATGAGCAGTTCTTC
v_gene: TRBV11-1; d_gene: .; j_gene: TRBJ2-7; abundance: .; CDR3aa: CASSFRRQAFNEQYF; CDR3nt: TGTGCCAGCAGCTTCAGACGGCAGGCTTTCAACGAGCAGTACTTC
v_gene: TRBV19; d_gene: .; j_gene: TRBJ2-5; abundance: .; CDR3aa: CASSIEQTQETQYF; CDR3nt: TGTGCCAGTAGTATTGAACAGACACAAGAGACCCAGTACTTC
v_gene: TRBV25-1; d_gene: .; j_gene: TRBJ2-5; abundance: .; CDR3aa: CASSLPGAPTQTQYF; CDR3nt: TGTGCCAGCAGTTTACCGGGTGCTCCTACACAGACCCAGTACTTC
v_gene: TRBV30; d_gene: .; j_gene: TRBJ1-5; abundance: .; CDR3aa: CAWRGGDNQPQHF; CDR3nt: TGTGCCTGGAGGGGGGGGGATAATCAGCCCCAGCATTTT
v_gene: TRBV4-3; d_gene: .; j_gene: TRBJ1-1; abundance: .; CDR3aa: CASSQVPGSEAFF; CDR3nt: TGCGCCAGCAGCCAAGTACCGGGAAGCGAGGCTTTCTTT